This T cell receptor (beta chain) stems from a study of blood T cell repertoires in COVID-19. Looking at the study overall: The United States, Italy and Spain supplied acute and convalescent COVID-19 samples. In each case, the material was cDNA or gDNA derived from T cells, B-cell-depleted T cells, or PBMCs.

The CDR3 extends over 15 amino acids. The V segment lost 1 base and the J segment 6 bases; nucleotides outside the gene matches: 6. Germline loops: CDR1 LNHDA, CDR2 SQIVND (reference sequence). How the authors handled the data: Reference gene primers were amplified, and this amplification served to estimate nucleated cell counts. Sequencing was performed with immunoSEQ multiplex PCR; in TCRdb, only in-frame clones are kept and a portion is missing. That table furnishes V, J and clone size, whereas the DNA furnished D and trimming. The table includes roughly 200,000 clones, 80% to 90% detected once. The sequence derives from a human donor with active or convalescent COVID-19. The donor label of this sample is uncertain. Sequencing used peripheral blood. This sequence joins TRBV19 and TRBJ2-1, with TRBD2 matching over 7 bases. The DNA for the CDR3 is TGTGCCAGTAGTATAGGGTCGGGGGGACTCAATGAGCAGTTCTTC. Translated, it gives CASSIGSGGLNEQFF. The whole variable domain, remainder taken from reference TRBV19 and TRBJ2-1, is DGGITQSPKYLFRKEGQNVTLSCEQNLNHDAMYWYRQDPGQGLRLIYYSQIVNDFQKGDIAEGYSVSREKKESFPLTVTSAQKNPTAFYLCASSIGSGGLNEQFFGPGTRLTVL.